Listed below are T cell receptor beta chains from one sample, sequenced in a study of blood T cell repertoires in COVID-19. Sequencing used immunoSEQ multiplex PCR; TCRdb keeps in-frame clones, though not all of them. The table has 26,000 or so clones, about 91% seen once. Specimen: peripheral blood. The receptors were sampled from a human donor with active COVID-19. The donor label of this sample is uncertain. The CDR3 runs from the conserved cysteine through the conserved F or W.

v_call: TRBV15; cdr3_length: 14; cdr3_aa: CATSRVGDSYEQYF
v_call: TRBV5-1; cdr3_length: 14; cdr3_aa: CASSLEIQTYEQYF
v_call: TRBV20-1; cdr3_length: 15; cdr3_aa: CSASDSGGTRETQYF
v_call: TRBV2; cdr3_length: 15; cdr3_aa: CASSLAGGGTDTQYF
v_call: TRBV5-5; cdr3_length: 14; cdr3_aa: CASSLGGIQREQYF
v_call: TRBV7-9; cdr3_length: 17; cdr3_aa: CASIPGGLRDGNTEAFF
v_call: TRBV12-3/TRBV12-4; cdr3_length: 13; cdr3_aa: CASSTGTSGRGFF
v_call: TRBV6-2/TRBV6-3; cdr3_length: 14; cdr3_aa: CASSYTSGTDTQYF
v_call: TRBV6-2/TRBV6-3; cdr3_length: 15; cdr3_aa: CASSFLGTGIHEQYF
v_call: TRBV28; cdr3_length: 15; cdr3_aa: CASSLSPPSLNEQFF
v_call: TRBV30; cdr3_length: 14; cdr3_aa: CAWRVGQLNTEAFF
v_call: TRBV7-6; cdr3_length: 13; cdr3_aa: CASSDILNTEAFF
v_call: TRBV27; cdr3_length: 16; cdr3_aa: CASSPGGSGRFYEQYF
v_call: TRBV28; cdr3_length: 18; cdr3_aa: CASSFFLGTGTDNEKLFF
v_call: TRBV24-1; cdr3_length: 16; cdr3_aa: CATSDLRTGNTGELFF
v_call: TRBV3-1/TRBV3-2; cdr3_length: 14; cdr3_aa: CASSQSASGGEQYF
v_call: TRBV10-2; cdr3_length: 15; cdr3_aa: CASSEGRGVGSPLHF
v_call: TRBV27; cdr3_length: 15; cdr3_aa: CASSPTTGLTGELFF
v_call: TRBV9; cdr3_length: 15; cdr3_aa: CASSAGGSYNSPLHF
v_call: TRBV6-6; cdr3_length: 13; cdr3_aa: CASNRPSQETQYF
v_call: TRBV23-1; cdr3_length: 15; cdr3_aa: CASSQSETDNSPLHF
v_call: TRBV6-6; cdr3_length: 12; cdr3_aa: CASSGQSPEAFF
v_call: TRBV14; cdr3_length: 12; cdr3_aa: CASSLLNQPQHF
v_call: TRBV5-1; cdr3_length: 14; cdr3_aa: CASSLAGLTYEQYF
v_call: TRBV28; cdr3_length: 16; cdr3_aa: CASRSPSGTGMGGYTF
v_call: TRBV2; cdr3_length: 11; cdr3_aa: CASSALDTQYF
v_call: TRBV6-5; cdr3_length: 15; cdr3_aa: CASSRVTGGNQPQHF
v_call: TRBV19; cdr3_length: 14; cdr3_aa: CASSKRAANTEAFF
v_call: TRBV24-1; cdr3_length: 14; cdr3_aa: CATSGASGNNEQFF
v_call: TRBV27; cdr3_length: 13; cdr3_aa: CAKCGRRSHEQYF
v_call: TRBV11-2; cdr3_length: 12; cdr3_aa: CASSFFLGELFF
v_call: TRBV6-5; cdr3_length: 13; cdr3_aa: CASSTTGFYEQYF
v_call: TRBV11-2; cdr3_length: 13; cdr3_aa: CASSLTSRYEQYF
v_call: TRBV6-6; cdr3_length: 13; cdr3_aa: CASSPHFTGSYTF
v_call: TRBV5-6; cdr3_length: 15; cdr3_aa: CASSPYTGMGYEQYF
v_call: TRBV19; cdr3_length: 15; cdr3_aa: CASSVPREGRVWQFF
v_call: TRBV7-9; cdr3_length: 17; cdr3_aa: CASSLGTGVSGANVLTF